This is a list of T cell receptor beta chains from one sample in a study of blood T cell repertoires in COVID-19. The protocol was immunoSEQ multiplex PCR, while the TCRdb copy is restricted to in-frame clones and leaves out a portion. The data show 150,000 to 200,000 clones, roughly 85% seen once. Sequences were obtained from peripheral blood. The receptors were sampled from a woman aged 25 to 45 with acute or convalescent COVID-19. The CDR3 runs from the conserved cysteine through the conserved F or W. Each record gives: V gene, J gene, clone size, D gene, CDR3 protein, CDR3 DNA. A D gene is named only where the DNA matches it firmly. Some rows mark clone size as missing; the rest say once, few, many or name a class of expanded clone.

TRBV7-9	TRBJ1-5	-	-	CASSLDPGWGGSQPQHF	TGTGCCAGCAGCTTAGACCCAGGATGGGGGGGAAGTCAGCCCCAGCATTTT
TRBV5-4	TRBJ2-7	-	-	CASRRTASYEQYF	TGTGCCAGCAGGAGGACAGCCTCCTACGAGCAGTACTTC
TRBV29-1	TRBJ1-1	-	TRBD1	CSAGQGVFTEAFF	TGCAGCGCCGGACAGGGGGTATTCACTGAAGCTTTCTTT
TRBV12-3/TRBV12-4	TRBJ1-3	-	-	CASSLTAGNTIYF	TGTGCCAGCAGTTTGACAGCTGGAAACACCATATATTTT
TRBV15	TRBJ1-1	-	TRBD1	CATSRYGQGASTEAFF	TGTGCCACCAGCAGATACGGACAGGGAGCTTCAACTGAAGCTTTCTTT
TRBV6-1	TRBJ2-4	-	TRBD2	CASRRRGEAKNIQYF	TGTGCCAGCAGGAGACGGGGGGAGGCCAAAAACATTCAGTACTTC
TRBV19	TRBJ1-3	-	-	CASSIDPGNTIYF	TGTGCCAGTAGTATAGACCCGGGAAACACCATATATTTT
TRBV4-2	TRBJ2-5	few	-	CASSVRGGGETQYF	TGTGCCAGCAGCGTCCGAGGGGGAGGGGAGACCCAGTACTTC
TRBV3-1/TRBV3-2	TRBJ2-3	-	-	CASSQAREPFTDTQYF	TGTGCCAGCAGCCAAGCACGGGAGCCCTTCACAGATACGCAGTATTTT
TRBV7-3	TRBJ2-3	-	-	CASSRGVYPSTDTQYF	TGTGCCAGCAGCCGAGGCGTATACCCTAGCACAGATACGCAGTATTTT
TRBV4-3	TRBJ1-1	-	-	CASSQEIRRATEAFF	TGCGCCAGCAGCCAAGAGATAAGGAGGGCCACTGAAGCTTTCTTT
TRBV6-6	TRBJ1-5	-	TRBD1	CASSHITGGGQPQHF	TGTGCCAGCAGTCACATAACAGGGGGCGGTCAGCCCCAGCATTTT
TRBV6-4	TRBJ2-7	-	-	CASSTEASYEQYF	TGTGCCAGCTCGACAGAAGCTTCCTACGAGCAGTACTTC
TRBV2	TRBJ2-1	-	TRBD1	CASSGDRVGPSYNEQFF	TGTGCCAGCAGTGGGGACAGGGTAGGGCCTTCCTACAATGAGCAGTTCTTC
TRBV7-9	TRBJ1-5	-	-	CASSLGGNLGNQPQHF	TGTGCCAGCAGCTTAGGAGGGAATCTCGGCAATCAGCCCCAGCATTTT
TRBV6-5	TRBJ1-6	-	-	CASRLSSPLHF	TGTGCCAGCAGATTGAGTTCACCCCTCCACTTT
TRBV12-3/TRBV12-4	TRBJ1-2	-	-	CASSKTNYGYTF	TGTGCCAGCAGCAAAACTAACTATGGCTACACCTTC
TRBV19	TRBJ2-1	-	TRBD2	CASSTTSGGAYNEQFF	TGTGCCAGTAGCACGACTAGCGGGGGGGCCTACAATGAGCAGTTCTTC
TRBV24-1	TRBJ2-7	-	-	CATSDFRQASSYEQYF	TGTGCCACCAGTGATTTTAGGCAGGCGAGCTCCTACGAGCAGTACTTC
TRBV27	TRBJ2-7	-	TRBD1	CASRRTGNEQYF	TGTGCCAGCCGTCGGACAGGGAACGAGCAGTACTTC
TRBV5-1	TRBJ2-2	-	TRBD2	CASSLELAGPNTGELFF	TGCGCCAGCAGCTTGGAGTTAGCGGGACCCAACACCGGGGAGCTGTTTTTT
TRBV6-2/TRBV6-3	TRBJ1-2	-	-	CASSYGQLNYGYTF	TGTGCCAGCAGTTATGGGCAGCTTAACTATGGCTACACCTTC
TRBV5-1	TRBJ2-1	-	TRBD2	CASSIVAGGPSDEQFF	TGCGCCAGCAGCATCGTAGCGGGGGGCCCAAGCGATGAGCAGTTCTTC
TRBV27	TRBJ1-1	-	-	CASSLWRGTEAFF	TGTGCCAGCAGTTTATGGAGGGGCACTGAAGCTTTCTTT
TRBV2	TRBJ1-2	few	-	CASRMGAGGYTF	TGTGCCAGCAGAATGGGGGCTGGGGGCTACACCTTC
TRBV10-1	TRBJ1-6	-	-	CASSTPPGQRESPLHF	TGCGCCAGCAGTACTCCCCCGGGACAAAGGGAATCACCCCTCCACTTT